A selection of T cell receptor beta chains follows, all from one sample in a study of cytomegalovirus exposure and HLA in healthy donors. Generated by immunoSEQ multiplex PCR, the TCRdb table keeps only in-frame clones and is missing some. The sample shows hundreds of thousands of clones, around four fifths of them seen only once. The sample taken for sequencing was PBMCs. The source of these receptors is a boy aged 2-9 years in good health and CMV-seronegative. The CDR3 runs from the conserved cysteine through the conserved F or W. The D gene is left open where the match is weak. Some rows have no size entry. The others give once, few or many, or a class for an expanded clone.

>-|TRBD2|TRBV2|TRBJ2-2
CASRKVAGPNTGELFF
TGTGCCAGCAGGAAAGTAGCGGGACCGAACACCGGGGAGCTGTTTTTT
>-|TRBD1|TRBV5-1|TRBJ2-7
CASSNAQLDRSLREQYF
TGCGCCAGCAGCAATGCTCAACTGGACAGGAGTCTGCGCGAGCAGTACTTC
>-|-|TRBV18|TRBJ2-7
CASSPTRVGAYEQYF
TGTGCCAGCTCACCGACCCGGGTAGGGGCCTACGAGCAGTACTTC
>-|TRBD1|TRBV2|TRBJ2-7
CASRGQSSYEQYF
TGTGCCAGCAGGGGACAGAGCTCCTACGAGCAGTACTTC
>-|TRBD1|TRBV2|TRBJ1-1
CASDRGPDTEAFF
TGTGCCAGCGACAGGGGGCCGGACACTGAAGCTTTCTTT
>-|TRBD1|TRBV30|TRBJ1-1
CAWSGQGGAEAFF
TGTGCCTGGAGTGGACAGGGGGGGGCTGAAGCTTTCTTT
>-|-|TRBV6-5|TRBJ2-7
CASRRPGSQAHEQYF
TGTGCCAGCAGGAGACCGGGTTCCCAAGCCCACGAGCAGTACTTC
>-|-|TRBV5-1|TRBJ1-6
CAAPYSRNNSPLHF
TGCGCCGCCCCGTACAGTCGAAATAATTCACCCCTCCACTTT
>-|TRBD2|TRBV14|TRBJ2-5
CASSQVNRASGSPETQYF
TGTGCCAGCAGCCAAGTTAATCGGGCTAGCGGGAGCCCGGAGACCCAGTACTTC
>-|-|TRBV9|TRBJ1-4
CASSVEAGPNEKLLF
TGTGCCAGCAGCGTAGAGGCAGGTCCTAATGAAAAACTGCTTTTT
>-|-|TRBV15|TRBJ2-7
CATSREGGDLYEQYF
TGTGCCACCAGCAGAGAAGGAGGGGACCTCTACGAGCAGTACTTC
>-|-|TRBV2|TRBJ1-1
CASSEDSLGTEAFF
TGTGCCAGCAGTGAGGACAGTTTGGGGACTGAAGCTTTCTTT
>-|TRBD2|TRBV27|TRBJ2-3
CASSFGGGSTDTQYF
TGTGCCAGCAGTTTCGGCGGGGGTAGCACAGATACGCAGTATTTT
>-|TRBD1|TRBV2|TRBJ2-7
CASGQGRHEQYF
TGTGCCAGCGGACAGGGGAGACACGAGCAGTACTTC
>-|TRBD1|TRBV5-1|TRBJ1-4
CASSLMGTGFSTNEKLFF
TGCGCCAGCAGCTTGATGGGGACAGGGTTTTCGACTAATGAAAAACTGTTTTTT
>-|-|TRBV30|TRBJ1-1
CARRTGMNTEAFF
TGTGCCCGCCGGACGGGGATGAACACTGAAGCTTTCTTT
>-|TRBD1|TRBV5-4|TRBJ1-1
CASSEGDRGWERTEAFF
TGTGCCAGCAGCGAAGGGGACAGGGGATGGGAGCGCACTGAAGCTTTCTTT
>-|TRBD1|TRBV6-5|TRBJ2-7
CASTTAGGLGEQYF
TGTGCCAGCACGACGGCAGGGGGCCTCGGCGAGCAGTACTTC
>-|TRBD1|TRBV7-9|TRBJ1-5
CASSSPGQGSQPQHF
TGTGCCAGCAGCTCGCCGGGACAGGGGAGTCAGCCCCAGCATTTT
>-|TRBD1|TRBV2|TRBJ2-5
CASNGQGAGETQYF
TGTGCCAGCAACGGACAGGGGGCTGGCGAGACCCAGTACTTC
>-|-|TRBV6-6|TRBJ1-1
CASSYNDEATEAFF
TGTGCCAGCAGTTACAACGATGAGGCCACTGAAGCTTTCTTT
>-|-|TRBV29-1|TRBJ2-3
CSAPGSGTDTQYF
TGCAGCGCCCCGGGATCGGGGACAGATACGCAGTATTTT
>-|-|TRBV6-1|TRBJ1-5
CASSRGAANQPQHF
TGTGCCAGCAGCCGCGGGGCTGCTAATCAGCCCCAGCATTTT
>-|-|TRBV10-1|TRBJ2-7
CASSESYYEQYF
TGCGCCAGCAGTGAGTCTTACTACGAGCAGTACTTC
>-|-|TRBV6-6|TRBJ2-3
CASRPIADTQYF
TGTGCCAGCAGACCCATAGCAGATACGCAGTATTTT
>-|TRBD2|TRBV6-6|TRBJ2-1
CASSAEREGEQFF
TGTGCCAGCTCAGCGGAGCGGGAGGGTGAGCAGTTCTTC
>-|-|TRBV5-1|TRBJ2-2
CASSGGTANTGELFF
TGCGCCAGCAGCGGCGGGACGGCTAACACCGGGGAGCTGTTTTTT
>-|-|TRBV7-3|TRBJ2-1
CASSLSGGPGEQFF
TGTGCCAGCAGCTTAAGCGGGGGCCCCGGCGAGCAGTTCTTC
>few|TRBD1|TRBV6-5|TRBJ2-7
CASSLRDRAYEQYF
TGTGCCAGCAGTCTCCGGGACAGGGCCTACGAGCAGTACTTC
>-|-|TRBV27|TRBJ1-5
CASTARTRHQPQHF
TGTGCCAGCACGGCTCGGACACGACATCAGCCCCAGCATTTT
>-|TRBD1|TRBV4-2|TRBJ1-2
CASSPHRQGLVYGYTF
TGTGCCAGCAGCCCCCATCGACAGGGGCTTGTCTATGGCTACACCTTC
>once|-|TRBV27|TRBJ2-3
CASSLSRWGSNPVTQYF
TGTGCCAGCAGTTTATCGCGGTGGGGCTCAAACCCAGTTACGCAGTATTTT
>-|-|TRBV7-8|TRBJ2-3
CASSSRVVDTQYF
TGTGCCAGCAGCTCCAGGGTGGTGGATACGCAGTATTTT
>-|TRBD1|TRBV9|TRBJ1-6
CASSAETGTSPLHF
TGTGCCAGCAGCGCCGAGACAGGGACTTCACCCCTCCACTTT
>-|TRBD2|TRBV10-3|TRBJ2-7
CAIGMGAGGSSYEQYF
TGTGCCATCGGGATGGGAGCGGGAGGGAGCTCCTACGAGCAGTACTTC
>-|-|TRBV27|TRBJ2-7
CASRGDIPYEQYF
TGTGCCAGCAGGGGGGACATCCCCTACGAGCAGTACTTC
>-|-|TRBV29-1|TRBJ2-7
CSARRSYEQYF
TGCAGCGCCCGGAGGTCTTACGAGCAGTACTTC
>-|-|TRBV2|TRBJ2-1
CASSRRVLGRSHNEQFF
TGTGCCAGCAGTCGACGCGTCTTAGGAAGGAGCCACAATGAGCAGTTCTTC
>-|TRBD2|TRBV27|TRBJ2-5
CASGRSGREETQYF
TGTGCCAGCGGCCGTAGCGGGAGAGAGGAGACCCAGTACTTC
>-|-|TRBV6-5|TRBJ1-3
CAWEGSGNTIYF
TGTGCCTGGGAGGGCTCTGGAAACACCATATATTTT
>-|-|TRBV30|TRBJ2-2
CAWGLSGELFF
TGTGCCTGGGGACTGTCAGGGGAGCTGTTTTTT
>-|-|TRBV29-1|TRBJ1-2
CSVGGGLEGYTF
TGCAGCGTTGGCGGGGGCTTAGAAGGCTACACCTTC
>few|-|TRBV7-3|TRBJ2-2
CASSLVEAGELFF
TGTGCCAGCAGCCTAGTTGAGGCCGGGGAGCTGTTTTTT
>-|-|TRBV7-2|TRBJ2-7
CASSLVPRGVYEQYF
TGTGCCAGCAGCTTAGTTCCCAGGGGAGTCTACGAGCAGTACTTC
>-|TRBD2|TRBV7-6|TRBJ2-1
CASSGLAGGYNEQFF
TGTGCCAGCAGCGGACTAGCGGGGGGTTACAATGAGCAGTTCTTC
>-|-|TRBV9|TRBJ2-7
CASSATRSNYEQYF
TGTGCCAGCAGCGCCACTAGGTCCAACTACGAGCAGTACTTC
>-|TRBD2|TRBV5-1|TRBJ2-1
CASSSTSGYNEQFF
TGCGCCAGCAGCTCGACTAGCGGATACAATGAGCAGTTCTTC
>-|-|TRBV10-3|TRBJ1-1
CAISDLGGVSTEAFF
TGTGCCATCAGTGACTTAGGAGGGGTGTCCACTGAAGCTTTCTTT
>-|-|TRBV30|TRBJ2-3
CAWSVEEGAWTDTQYF
TGTGCCTGGAGTGTAGAGGAGGGGGCTTGGACAGATACGCAGTATTTT
>-|-|TRBV25-1|TRBJ1-6
CASSRGNSPLHF
TGTGCCAGCAGCCGGGGGAATTCACCCCTCCACTTT
>-|TRBD2|TRBV14|TRBJ2-6
CASSPPAGRSGANVLTF
TGTGCCAGCAGCCCCCCAGCGGGGCGGTCTGGGGCCAACGTCCTGACTTTC
>-|TRBD2|TRBV5-1|TRBJ2-2
CASSLDREGPNTGELFF
TGCGCCAGCAGCTTGGACCGGGAGGGCCCGAACACCGGGGAGCTGTTTTTT
>-|-|TRBV9|TRBJ2-2
CASMPANTGELFF
TGTGCCAGCATGCCGGCGAACACCGGGGAGCTGTTTTTT
>-|-|TRBV27|TRBJ1-2
CASSFGPRGAGGYTF
TGTGCCAGCAGTTTCGGGCCACGGGGTGCGGGCGGCTACACCTTC
>-|-|TRBV21-1|TRBJ2-3
CASSKVKLALPSTDTQYF
TGTGCCAGCAGCAAAGTAAAGCTAGCCCTCCCCAGCACAGATACGCAGTATTTT
>-|TRBD1|TRBV5-1|TRBJ1-2
CASRTRDRYGGYTF
TGCGCCAGCAGAACGCGGGACAGGTACGGTGGCTACACCTTC
>-|-|TRBV7-2|TRBJ2-7
CASSSEGYYEQYF
TGTGCCAGCAGCTCGGAGGGGTATTACGAGCAGTACTTC
>-|-|TRBV9|TRBJ1-5
CASSPWGDQPQHF
TGTGCCAGCAGCCCTTGGGGGGATCAGCCCCAGCATTTT
>-|-|TRBV12-5|TRBJ2-3
CASGSGVGVPDTQYF
TGTGCTAGTGGGTCTGGTGTAGGGGTCCCAGATACGCAGTATTTT